Below, 14 T cell receptor beta chains from the same sample are listed, as sequenced in a study of esophageal squamous cell carcinoma under preoperative chemotherapy. Each CDR3 protein gets one entry after TCRdb re-called the PCR reads with MiXCR. Among more than 10,000 distinct CDR3 sequences listed, around half were seen once. Stated time point: before preoperative PTX-NDP chemotherapy. This sample was taken from a patient given preoperative chemotherapy. The receptors come from a human donor with esophageal squamous cell carcinoma. The donor label of this sample is uncertain.

The chain couples TRBV6-1 to TRBJ2-2; D not certain. The J call may not be correct, given that the DNA end is closer to TRBJ2-3. CDR1 and CDR2 from the germline V gene are MNHNS and SASEGT. The CDR3 has 15 residues. The CDR3 region is CASIPVDVSTGTQYF. The CDR3 DNA is TGTGCCAGCATTCCCGTGGATGTGAGCACCGGGACGCAGTATTTT.

The CDR3 region has the DNA TGTGCCAGCACTCGACCCGCGGGGGGTTGGACAAAAGAGACCCAGTACTTC. It yields the protein CASTRPAGGWTKETQYF. This chain links TRBV6-1 with TRBJ2-5; 8 nucleotides line up with TRBD2. Germline CDR1 reads MNHNS; CDR2 reads SASEGT. V lost 7 bases, J lost 3 bases, and 16 bases stayed unmatched. This CDR3 has 17 amino acids.

Concerning this clonotype itself: Mismatch with germline at one junction end may stem from a read error. The chain uses TRBV6-1 and TRBJ2-3, with 7 bases that match TRBD1. Germline assignment: CDR1 MNHNS and CDR2 SASEGT. The CDR3 loop spans 14 amino acids. The DNA of the CDR3 is TGTGCGGGCAGGGGGAGCGGAGGCACAGATACGCAGTATTTC. It codes for CAGRGSGGTDTQYF.

The chain links TRBV6-1 to TRBJ2-5, with 10 bases lining up with TRBD2. CDR3 length: 14 residues. Germline CDR1 reads MNHNS; CDR2 reads SASEGT. V lost 6 bases and J lost 11; bases outside the gene matches: 12. The CDR3 bases are TGTGCCAGCAGCCCACCGGGACTAGCGAATGAGCAGTACTTC. The encoded protein is CASSPPGLANEQYF.

The V gene is TRBV6-1, the J gene TRBJ2-1, with a weak D call TRBD1 (5 bases). The CDR3 runs to 15 residues. CDR1 and CDR2 from the germline V gene are MNHNS and SASEGT. Trimming removed 0 bases from V and 12 bases from J, with 18 bases in between. This chain's CDR3 is CASSEARGATGAQFF. The CDR3, as DNA: TGTGCCAGCAGTGAAGCTAGGGGCGCAACGGGTGCGCAGTTCTTC.

This clonotype was found a few times. The CDR3 DNA sequence: TGCAGTGCAACGACTAGCGGAGACTACGAGCAGTACTTC. Its translation: CSATTSGDYEQYF. V and J are TRBV20-1 and TRBJ2-7; 9 bases line up with TRBD2. J lost 3 bases, V lost 6 bases, and 6 bases had no gene match. CDR1 and CDR2 from the germline V gene are DFQATT and SNEGSKA (reference sequence). CDR3 length: 13 amino acids.

The chain combines TRBV6-1 with TRBJ2-1, with 10 bases matching TRBD2. In germline, CDR1 is MNHNS, CDR2 SASEGT. The CDR3 is 15 amino acids. V shed 5 bases, J shed 10 bases, and the junction held 11 bases outside the gene matches. CDR3 residues: CASSSLAGVGYEQFF. The CDR3 region has the DNA TGTGCCAGCAGTAGTCTAGCGGGAGTGGGCTACGAGCAGTTCTTC.

This clonotype occurred many times. The genes are TRBV6-1 and TRBJ2-7; the D gene could be TRBD1 or TRBD2 (7 bases each). V was shortened by 6 bases and J by 7 bases, with 25 bases between the two germline ends. Germline CDR1 MNHNS, CDR2 SASEGT. The CDR3 sequence is 16 residues long. The CDR3 region is CASRGGGTEISREQYF. CDR3 in DNA: TGTGCCAGCAGAGGGGGGGGGACAGAGATTAGTAGGGAGCAGTACTTC.

This clonotype is termed medium-sized. The J gene is TRBJ2-1, the V gene TRBV6-1, with TRBD1 matching over 7 bases. Germline V CDR1 and CDR2: MNHNS, SASEGT. The V and J ends lost 11 bases and 10 bases, in that order; junction bases with no gene match: 23. CDR3 length equals 16 residues. The CDR3 coding sequence is TGTGCCCCCGCAGGGGGTCCCCTGTGGCGGTCCTACGAGCAGTTCTTC. Its translation: CAPAGGPLWRSYEQFF.

This rearrangement joins TRBV29-1 to TRBJ2-4; possible D gene TRBD1, 5 bases. This CDR3 region has 11 residues. V was pared by 2 bases and J by 8 bases, with 7 bases between. The germline gives CDR1 SQVTM, CDR2 ANQGSEA. CDR3 sequence reads: CSVEKGDIQYF. CDR3 bases: TGCAGCGTTGAAAAAGGGGACATTCAGTACTTC.

On this clonotype: At one boundary the junction diverges from the germline segment, which might be a read error. V gene TRBV6-1 combines with J gene TRBJ2-2; 9 bases align to TRBD2. In germline, CDR1 is MNHNS, CDR2 SASEGT. The CDR3 spans 16 residues. The CDR3 loop reads CASSKAGLANTGELFF. The CDR3 DNA is TGTGCCAGCAGTAAAGCGGGACTAGCCAACACCGGGGAGCTGTTTTTT.

The chain recombines TRBV6-1 with TRBJ2-7; 9 nucleotides line up with TRBD1. Unmatched junction bases numbered 8, after V lost 6 bases and J lost 2 bases. This CDR3 is 15 amino acids long. CDR1 is MNHNS and CDR2 is SASEGT in the germline V gene. The CDR3 coding sequence is TGTGCCAGCAGAAAGGGACAGGGCATGACCTACGAGCAGTACTTC. It codes for CASRKGQGMTYEQYF.

This clonotype was seen only a few times. This sequence joins TRBV6-1 and TRBJ1-3, with D possibly TRBD1 on 5 matching bases. The V and J ends lost 1 base and 2 bases respectively, with 9 bases between them. The CDR3 length is 15 residues. The V gene's germline CDR1 is MNHNS and CDR2 SASEGT. The CDR3 nucleotides are TGTGCCAGCAGTGAAGGCGGCAGGGCTGGAAACACCATATATTTT. Protein: CASSEGGRAGNTIYF.

The chain has TRBV11-3 and TRBJ2-1; no clear D. The CDR3 consists of 15 residues. V dropped 5 bases and J dropped 13 bases, with 24 bases sitting between them. The germline V gene has CDR1 SGHNT and CDR2 YENEEA. Written as DNA, the CDR3 is TGTGCCAGCAGCAAACAAGGAGTGTGGCAAGAGACCCAGTTCTTC. Protein sequence: CASSKQGVWQETQFF.